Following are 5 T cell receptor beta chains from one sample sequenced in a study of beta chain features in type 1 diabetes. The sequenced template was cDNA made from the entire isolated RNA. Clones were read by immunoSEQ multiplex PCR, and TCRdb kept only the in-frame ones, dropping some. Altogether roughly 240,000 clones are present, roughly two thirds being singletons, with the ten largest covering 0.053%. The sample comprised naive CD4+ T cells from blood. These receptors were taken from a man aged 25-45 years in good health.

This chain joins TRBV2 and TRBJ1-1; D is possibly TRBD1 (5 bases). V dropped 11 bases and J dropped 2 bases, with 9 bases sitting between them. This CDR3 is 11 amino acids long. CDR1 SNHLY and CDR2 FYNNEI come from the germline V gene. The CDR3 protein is CAEQENTEAFF. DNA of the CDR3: TGTGCCGAACAGGAAAACACTGAAGCTTTCTTT.

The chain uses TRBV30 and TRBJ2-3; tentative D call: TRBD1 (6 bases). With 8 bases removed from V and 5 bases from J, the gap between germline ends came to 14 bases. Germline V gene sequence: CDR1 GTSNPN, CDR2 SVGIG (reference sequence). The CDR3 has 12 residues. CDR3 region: CAKSQGKDTQYF. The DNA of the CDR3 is TGTGCCAAATCTCAGGGGAAAGATACGCAGTATTTT.

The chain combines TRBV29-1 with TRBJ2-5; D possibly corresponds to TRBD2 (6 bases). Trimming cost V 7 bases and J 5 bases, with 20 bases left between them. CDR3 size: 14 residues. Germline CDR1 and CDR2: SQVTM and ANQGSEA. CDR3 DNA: TGCAGCGCCCGGAGGGGCCACTCTGAGGAGACCCAGTACTTC. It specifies CSARRGHSEETQYF.

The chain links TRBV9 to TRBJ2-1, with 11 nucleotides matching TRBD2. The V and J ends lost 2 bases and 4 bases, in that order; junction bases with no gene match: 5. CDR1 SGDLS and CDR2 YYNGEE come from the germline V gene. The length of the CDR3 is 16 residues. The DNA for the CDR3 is TGTGCCAGCAGCGTTCAGGGGACTAGCGGTTACAATGAGCAGTTCTTC. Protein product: CASSVQGTSGYNEQFF. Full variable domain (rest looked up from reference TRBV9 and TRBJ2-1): DSGVTQTPKHLITATGQRVTLRCSPRSGDLSVYWYQQSLDQGLQFLIQYYNGEERAKGNILERFSAQQFPDLHSELNLSSLELGDSALYFCASSVQGTSGYNEQFFGPGTRLTVL.

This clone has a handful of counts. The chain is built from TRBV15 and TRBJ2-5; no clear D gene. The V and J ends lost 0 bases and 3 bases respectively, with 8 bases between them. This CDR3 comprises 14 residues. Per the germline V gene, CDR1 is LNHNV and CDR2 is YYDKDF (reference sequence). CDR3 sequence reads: CATSRDPAKETQYF. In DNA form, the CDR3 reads TGTGCCACCAGCAGAGATCCGGCCAAAGAGACCCAGTACTTC.